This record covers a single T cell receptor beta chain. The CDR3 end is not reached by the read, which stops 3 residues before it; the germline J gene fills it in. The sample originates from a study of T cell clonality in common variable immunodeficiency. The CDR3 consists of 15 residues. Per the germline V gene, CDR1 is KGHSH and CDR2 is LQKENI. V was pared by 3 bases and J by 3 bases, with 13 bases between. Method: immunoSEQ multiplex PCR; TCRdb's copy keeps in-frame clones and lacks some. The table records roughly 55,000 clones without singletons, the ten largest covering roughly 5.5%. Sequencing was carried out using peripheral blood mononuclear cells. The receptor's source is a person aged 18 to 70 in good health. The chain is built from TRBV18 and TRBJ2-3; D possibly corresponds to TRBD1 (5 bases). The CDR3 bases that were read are TGTGCCAGCTCACCGGTCTCAGGGCCGACAGATACG. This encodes CASSPVSGPTDT. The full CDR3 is CASSPVSGPTDTQYF.